This entry describes one TCR beta chain. The sample comes from a study of graft-versus-host responses after intestinal transplantation. The CDR3 loop spans 13 amino acids. CDR1 is SGHVS, CDR2 FQNEAQ, per germline. Trimming stripped 5 bases from V and 2 bases from J, with 9 bases between. Assay used: immunoSEQ multiplex PCR; TCRdb lists only in-frame clones, some missing. The sample holds around 26,000 clones, approximately 94% seen once. The sequencing here drew on PBMCs, taken 156 days after intestinal transplant. The rearrangement links TRBV7-8 to TRBJ1-2; D is perhaps TRBD1 (6 bases). The sequence came from a human patient who received an intestinal transplant, so some T cells may come from the graft donor. This CDR3 is CASSRGQNYGYTF. Written as DNA, the CDR3 is TGTGCCAGCAGCCGCGGACAGAACTATGGCTACACCTTC. Looking up the rest from reference TRBV7-8 and TRBJ1-2 gives the full variable domain: GAGVSQSPRYKVAKRGQDVALRCDPISGHVSLFWYQQALGQGPEFLTYFQNEAQLDKSGLPSDRFFAERPEGSVSTLKIQRTQQEDSAVYLCASSRGQNYGYTFGSGTRLTVV.